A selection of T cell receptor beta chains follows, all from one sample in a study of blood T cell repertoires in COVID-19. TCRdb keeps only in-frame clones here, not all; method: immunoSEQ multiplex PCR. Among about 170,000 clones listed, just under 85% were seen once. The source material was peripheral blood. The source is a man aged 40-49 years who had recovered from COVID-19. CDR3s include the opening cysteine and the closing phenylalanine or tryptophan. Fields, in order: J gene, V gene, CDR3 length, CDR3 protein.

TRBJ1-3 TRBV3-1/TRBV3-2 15 CASSQGRVSGNTIYF
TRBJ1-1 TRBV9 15 CASSVARDSNTEAFF
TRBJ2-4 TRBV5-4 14 CASTSDGLKNIQYF
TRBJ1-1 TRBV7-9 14 CASSPQDRNTEAFF
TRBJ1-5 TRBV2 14 CASRAAGSNQPQHF
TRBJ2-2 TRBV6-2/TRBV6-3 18 CASSYRDLASENTGELFF
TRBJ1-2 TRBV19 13 CASSDRENYGYTF
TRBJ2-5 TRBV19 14 CASSIRDRVETQYF
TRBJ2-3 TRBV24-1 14 CATSTSGRTDTQYF
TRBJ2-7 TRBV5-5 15 CASQPGTLSSYEQYF
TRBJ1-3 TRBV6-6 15 CASSERQGSGNTIYF
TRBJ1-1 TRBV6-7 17 CASSPGRGGSRNTEAFF
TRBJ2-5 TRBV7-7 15 CASSFATGPEETQYF
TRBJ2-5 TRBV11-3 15 CASSQTGGDLVTQYF
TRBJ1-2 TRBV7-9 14 CASSLSFRAHGYTF
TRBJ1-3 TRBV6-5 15 CASSSSRRSGNTIYF
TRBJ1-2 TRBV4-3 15 CASSQNDGVTYGYTF
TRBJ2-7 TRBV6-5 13 CASSPTGVHEQYF
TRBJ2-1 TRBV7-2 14 CASSSRQGGYEQFF
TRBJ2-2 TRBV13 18 CASEGFKGLDSGTGELFF
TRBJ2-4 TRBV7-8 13 CASSLEQGHIQYF
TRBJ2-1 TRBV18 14 CASSPPAPRNEQFF
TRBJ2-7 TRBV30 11 CAWSYPGLWHF
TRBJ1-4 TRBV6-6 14 CASSRQGGNEKLFF
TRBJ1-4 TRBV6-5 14 CASSRAGRNEKLFF
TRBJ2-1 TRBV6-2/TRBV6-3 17 CASSYSASQREWNEQFF
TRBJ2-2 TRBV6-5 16 CASSYEGGFAAGELFF
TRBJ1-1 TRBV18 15 CASSPRGGKNTEAFF
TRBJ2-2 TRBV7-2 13 CASVSQGFGELFF
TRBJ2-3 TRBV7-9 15 CASSRPPGGTDTQYF
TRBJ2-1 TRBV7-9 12 CASSRTGNEQFF
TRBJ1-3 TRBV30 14 CAWTKRSPGNTIYF